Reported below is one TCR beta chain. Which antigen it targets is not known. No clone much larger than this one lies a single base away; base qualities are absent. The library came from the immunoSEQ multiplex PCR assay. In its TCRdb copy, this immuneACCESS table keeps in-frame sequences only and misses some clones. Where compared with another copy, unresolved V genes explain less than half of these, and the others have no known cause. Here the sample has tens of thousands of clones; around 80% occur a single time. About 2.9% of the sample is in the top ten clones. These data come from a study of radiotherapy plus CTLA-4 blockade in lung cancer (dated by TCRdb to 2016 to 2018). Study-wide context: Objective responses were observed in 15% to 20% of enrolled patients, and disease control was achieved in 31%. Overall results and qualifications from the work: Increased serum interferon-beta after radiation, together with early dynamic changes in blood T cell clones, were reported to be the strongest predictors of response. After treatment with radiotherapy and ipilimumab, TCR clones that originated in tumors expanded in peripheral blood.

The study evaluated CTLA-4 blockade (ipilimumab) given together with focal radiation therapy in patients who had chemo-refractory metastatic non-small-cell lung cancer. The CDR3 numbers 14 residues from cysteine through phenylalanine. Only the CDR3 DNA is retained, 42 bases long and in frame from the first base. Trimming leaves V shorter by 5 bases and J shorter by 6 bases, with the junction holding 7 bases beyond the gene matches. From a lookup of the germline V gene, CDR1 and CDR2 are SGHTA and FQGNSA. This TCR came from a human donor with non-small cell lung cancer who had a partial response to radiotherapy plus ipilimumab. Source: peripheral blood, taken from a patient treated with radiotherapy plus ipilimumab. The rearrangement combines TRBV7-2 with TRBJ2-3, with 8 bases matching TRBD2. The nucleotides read TGTGCCAGCAGCCATAGCGGGGCTGGGGATACGCAGTATTTT. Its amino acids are CASSHSGAGDTQYF.